This TCR beta chain was recorded in a study of blood T cells in healthy people across ages. Using a J-beta primer mix together with a sample-barcoded 5' primer, a second PCR was run for roughly 6 to 12 cycles. TCRdb passed the 5' RACE reads through MiXCR, listing each CDR3 protein once. The sample yields 1.5 million to 2 million distinct CDR3 sequences, approximately 50% seen once. The source is a middle-aged woman in good health. Sequencing was performed on blood.

As DNA, the CDR3 is TGTGCCAGCGGAGAGTTTCGCTCCTACAATGAGCAGTTCTTC. Translated, it gives CASGEFRSYNEQFF. The chain employs TRBV28 and TRBJ2-1; D gene unclear. The germline V gene encodes CDR1 MDHEN and CDR2 SYDVKM. The CDR3 length is 14 residues. V was trimmed by 8 bases and J by 0 bases, leaving 11 bases between them.